This is a list of T cell receptor beta chains from one sample in a study of beta chain features in type 1 diabetes. Repertoires were generated with immunoSEQ multiplex PCR, while TCRdb's copy carries only in-frame clones and drops some. The table records under 250,000 clones, around an eighth of them present only once. Sequenced sample: naive CD4+ T cells from blood. The receptor set was obtained from a woman aged 40 to 49 in good health. The CDR3 runs from the conserved cysteine through the conserved F or W. The order of the fields is J gene, V gene, D gene, clone size, CDR3 DNA, CDR3 protein. The D gene is left open where the match is weak. For some rows the clone size is stated as once, few or many, or as a class when expanded; others skip it.

>TRBJ2-5|TRBV5-1|TRBD1|few
TGCGCCAGCAGCCAGGGACAGGGTGAGGAGACCCAGTACTTC
CASSQGQGEETQYF
>TRBJ2-3|TRBV9|TRBD2|-
TGTGCCAGCAGCGTAGCTTCACTAGCGGTGGGGGATACGCAGTATTTT
CASSVASLAVGDTQYF
>TRBJ1-5|TRBV5-6|-|few
TGTGCCAGCAGCTTGGCCGGGGAAAATCAGCCCCAGCATTTT
CASSLAGENQPQHF
>TRBJ2-5|TRBV5-6|TRBD2|-
TGTGCCAGCAGCTCTGGCGGGGGTAGGGAGACCCAGTACTTC
CASSSGGGRETQYF
>TRBJ2-7|TRBV10-3|TRBD2|-
TGTGCCACCGAAAACGGGGGGGCTGCGACGAACGAGCAGTACTTC
CATENGGAATNEQYF
>TRBJ1-2|TRBV7-9|TRBD1|few
TGTGCCAGCAGCTCCGGACAGGGGGCTAGGTATGGCTACACCTTC
CASSSGQGARYGYTF
>TRBJ2-5|TRBV12-5|TRBD1|-
TGTGCTAGTGGTATTTCGACAGGGGGAGAGACCCAGTACTTC
CASGISTGGETQYF
>TRBJ1-1|TRBV5-6|TRBD1|few
TGTGCCAGCAGTTTCCTGGACAGGGCAGAAGCTTTCTTT
CASSFLDRAEAFF
>TRBJ2-2|TRBV5-1|-|-
TGCGCCAGCAGCGCGGGACCAGCGGGCGGGGAGCTGTTTTTT
CASSAGPAGGELFF
>TRBJ1-2|TRBV5-5|-|-
TGTGCCAGCAGCCCGGGGGACTTAAACTATGGCTACACCTTC
CASSPGDLNYGYTF
>TRBJ2-1|TRBV7-2|TRBD2|-
TGCGCCAGCAGCTTAGATAGCGGGGGTTTCTACAATGAGCAGTTCTTC
CASSLDSGGFYNEQFF
>TRBJ2-5|TRBV18|-|-
TGTGCCAGCTCCGAGCAAGAGACCCAGTACTTC
CASSEQETQYF
>TRBJ2-7|TRBV11-2|TRBD1|few
TGTGCCAGCAGCCGGATCCAGGGGGACGTCCACGAGCAGTACTTC
CASSRIQGDVHEQYF
>TRBJ1-4|TRBV25-1|-|-
TGTGCCAGCAGTGAAGGCAGGGCTGGGGAAAAACTGTTTTTT
CASSEGRAGEKLFF
>TRBJ2-3|TRBV15|TRBD2|-
TGTGCCAGCGGGGGGCCAAGCACAGATACGCAGTATTTT
CASGGPSTDTQYF
>TRBJ1-2|TRBV27|TRBD1|few
TGTGCCAGCAGCCCCACCTCAACAGGGGGCAGGGGCTACACCTTC
CASSPTSTGGRGYTF
>TRBJ1-5|TRBV7-9|TRBD1|few
TGTGCCAGCAGCTCACAGGGGGGGCAGCCCCAGCATTTT
CASSSQGGQPQHF
>TRBJ1-5|TRBV9|-|-
TGTGCCAGCAGCGTGTCGGGGTCCGTGAATCAGCCCCAGCATTTT
CASSVSGSVNQPQHF
>TRBJ1-5|TRBV9|-|-
TGTGCCAGCAGCGTAGGGGAGGGTCAGCCCCAGCATTTT
CASSVGEGQPQHF
>TRBJ1-5|TRBV11-1|-|-
TGTGCCAGCAGCCAAGGAGGGGAGCAGCCCCAGCATTTT
CASSQGGEQPQHF
>TRBJ2-1|TRBV5-4|-|many
TGTGCCAGCAGCGGCCCCATTGGCGGTGAGCAGTTCTTC
CASSGPIGGEQFF
>TRBJ2-5|TRBV5-1|TRBD2|few
TGCGCCAGCAATAGGGCCGCCACTAGCGGGGGTCAAGAGACCCAGTACTTC
CASNRAATSGGQETQYF
>TRBJ1-4|TRBV7-2|TRBD1|-
TGTGCCAGCAGCTTAGACAGGGGAAATGAAAAACTGTTTTTT
CASSLDRGNEKLFF
>TRBJ2-5|TRBV4-3|-|few
TGCGCCAGCAGCCAAGATTTGACAGGATGGCAAGAGACCCAGTACTTC
CASSQDLTGWQETQYF
>TRBJ2-2|TRBV5-1|-|-
TGCGCCAGCAGCTTGGTTTATACCGGGGAGCTGTTTTTT
CASSLVYTGELFF
>TRBJ2-3|TRBV29-1|TRBD2|-
TGCAGCTCACCCTCTCTAGCGGGGGGGCCAGATACGCAGTATTTT
CSSPSLAGGPDTQYF
>TRBJ2-3|TRBV19|-|few
TGTGCCAGTAGTACGACTATTTCCACAGATACGCAGTATTTT
CASSTTISTDTQYF
>TRBJ2-1|TRBV29-1|TRBD1|-
TGCAGCGTTGAAAATACAGGGGACTCCTACAATGAGCAGTTCTTC
CSVENTGDSYNEQFF
>TRBJ2-5|TRBV7-2|-|few
TGTGCCAGCAGCTTAGGCCCGAGGGAGACCCAGTACTTC
CASSLGPRETQYF
>TRBJ2-3|TRBV18|TRBD2|few
TGTGCCAGCTCACCGCCCTTGGGTAGCGGGGTCACAGATACGCAGTATTTT
CASSPPLGSGVTDTQYF
>TRBJ1-3|TRBV4-2|-|-
TGTGCCAGCAGCCAAGAGAGAAGCTCTGGAAACACCATATATTTT
CASSQERSSGNTIYF
>TRBJ2-3|TRBV7-2|TRBD2|-
TGTGCCAGCAGCCCGGGGACTAGCGGTGATACGCAGTATTTT
CASSPGTSGDTQYF
>TRBJ2-2|TRBV29-1|-|many
TGCAGCGTGATGGGCAGGGCCAACACCGGGGAGCTGTTTTTT
CSVMGRANTGELFF
>TRBJ1-4|TRBV19|-|few
TGTGCCAGCCGGAGGGCAATTAATGAAAAACTGTTTTTT
CASRRAINEKLFF
>TRBJ2-1|TRBV7-2|TRBD1|few
TGTGCCAGCAGCTTACGAGGACAGGACCTAAATGAGCAGTTCTTC
CASSLRGQDLNEQFF
>TRBJ2-1|TRBV7-2|-|few
TGTGCCAGCAGCTTAACCCCGAGGCTCCTCAATGAGCAGTTCTTC
CASSLTPRLLNEQFF
>TRBJ1-5|TRBV19|-|few
TGTGCCAGTATCTCTAGCGGCACCCTCCGAGGGCCCCAGCATTTT
CASISSGTLRGPQHF
>TRBJ1-2|TRBV9|TRBD1|few
TGTGCCAGCAGTTGGGGAACAGGGGGCGCGGCGGGCTACACCTTC
CASSWGTGGAAGYTF
>TRBJ2-1|TRBV19|-|-
TGTGCCAGTAGTGAGAGTTGGGGGCCACCTAATGAGCAGTTCTTC
CASSESWGPPNEQFF
>TRBJ1-2|TRBV9|TRBD1|-
TGTGCCAGCAGCGTAGGGAGGGGGCCCTTCTATGGCTACACCTTC
CASSVGRGPFYGYTF
>TRBJ2-5|TRBV4-2|-|-
TGTGCCAGCAGCCAAGAGAGGGAGACCCAGTACTTC
CASSQERETQYF
>TRBJ1-2|TRBV6-5|TRBD1|once
TGTGCCAGCAGGACCCGACAGGGGAACTATGGCTACACCTTC
CASRTRQGNYGYTF
>TRBJ1-2|TRBV5-4|TRBD1|-
TGTGCCAGCAAGTTTAGGACAGGGACTAACTATGGCTACACCTTC
CASKFRTGTNYGYTF
>TRBJ1-2|TRBV4-1|-|few
TGCGCCAGCAGCCAATTGGCAGGGACGGGGGACTATGGCTACACCTTC
CASSQLAGTGDYGYTF
>TRBJ2-1|TRBV9|TRBD2|few
TGTGCCAGCAGCGAGAGGGGGGCGGGGGGCCTATACAATGAGCAGTTCTTC
CASSERGAGGLYNEQFF